Given below is one T cell receptor beta chain in context. The entry originates in a study of blood T cell repertoires in COVID-19. Study at large: COVID-19 samples, acute and convalescent, were from the United States, Italy and Spain.

How the authors handled the data: Researchers report that nucleated cell counts were estimated from reference gene primer amplification. Sequenced by immunoSEQ multiplex PCR; TCRdb stores in-frame clones only, minus some. V and J calls and clone size are given by that table; D and trimming were obtained from the DNA. Here the sample spans tens of thousands of clones, 75% to 85% being singletons. V lost 0 bases to trimming and J lost 8 bases, with 10 bases between them. This CDR3 is built from 13 residues. Germline CDR1 is MNHNS and CDR2 is SASEGT. Sequenced: peripheral blood. The TCR comes from a woman in her fifties or sixties with acute or convalescent COVID-19. The chain joins TRBV6-1 to TRBJ1-2; D is perhaps TRBD1 (5 bases). The CDR3 bases are TGTGCCAGCAGTGAAGCGCTTCAGGGCGGCTACACCTTC. Its protein product is CASSEALQGGYTF.